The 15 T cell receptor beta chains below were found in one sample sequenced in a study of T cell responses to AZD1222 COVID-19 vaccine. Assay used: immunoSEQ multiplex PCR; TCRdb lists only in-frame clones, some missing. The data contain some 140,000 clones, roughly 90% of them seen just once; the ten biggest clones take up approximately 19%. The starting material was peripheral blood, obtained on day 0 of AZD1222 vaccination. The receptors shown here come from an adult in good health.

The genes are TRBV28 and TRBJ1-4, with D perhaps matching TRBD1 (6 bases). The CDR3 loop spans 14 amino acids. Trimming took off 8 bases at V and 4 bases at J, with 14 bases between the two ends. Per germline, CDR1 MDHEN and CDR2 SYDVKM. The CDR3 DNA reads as TGTGCCAGCTTGCGGGGGCTACTTAATGAAAAACTGTTTTTT. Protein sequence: CASLRGLLNEKLFF.

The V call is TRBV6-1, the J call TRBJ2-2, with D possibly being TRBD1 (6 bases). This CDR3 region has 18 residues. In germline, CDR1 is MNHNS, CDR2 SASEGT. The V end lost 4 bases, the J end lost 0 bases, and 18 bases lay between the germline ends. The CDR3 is CASSATGWGLANTGELFF. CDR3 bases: TGTGCCAGCAGTGCCACGGGATGGGGGCTCGCGAACACCGGGGAGCTGTTTTTT.

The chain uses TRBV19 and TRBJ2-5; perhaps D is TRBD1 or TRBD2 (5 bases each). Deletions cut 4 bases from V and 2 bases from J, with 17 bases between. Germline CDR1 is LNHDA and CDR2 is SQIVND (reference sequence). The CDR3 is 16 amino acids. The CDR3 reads CASSRPTGTPQETQYF. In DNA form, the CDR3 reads TGTGCCAGTAGTAGACCTACGGGGACCCCGCAAGAGACCCAGTACTTC.

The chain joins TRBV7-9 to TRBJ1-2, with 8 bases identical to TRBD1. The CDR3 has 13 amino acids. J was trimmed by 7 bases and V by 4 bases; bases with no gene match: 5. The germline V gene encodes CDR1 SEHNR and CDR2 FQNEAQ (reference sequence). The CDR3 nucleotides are TGTGCCAGCAGCTCCCACGACAGGGGTGGCTACACCTTC. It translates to CASSSHDRGGYTF.

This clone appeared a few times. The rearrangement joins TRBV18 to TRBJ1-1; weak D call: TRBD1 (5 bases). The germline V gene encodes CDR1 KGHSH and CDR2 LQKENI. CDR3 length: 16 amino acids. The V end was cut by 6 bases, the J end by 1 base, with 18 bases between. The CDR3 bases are TGTGCCAGCTCCCCAGGACTCGGGGCGGGGAACACTGAAGCTTTCTTT. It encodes CASSPGLGAGNTEAFF.

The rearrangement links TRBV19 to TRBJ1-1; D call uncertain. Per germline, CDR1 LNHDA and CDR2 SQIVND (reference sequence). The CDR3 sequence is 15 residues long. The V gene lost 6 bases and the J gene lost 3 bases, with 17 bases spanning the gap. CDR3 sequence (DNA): TGTGCCAGTAGCCCACGCGCCGGGGTGGACACTGAAGCTTTCTTT. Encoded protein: CASSPRAGVDTEAFF. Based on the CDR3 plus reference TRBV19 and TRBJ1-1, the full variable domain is DGGITQSPKYLFRKEGQNVTLSCEQNLNHDAMYWYRQDPGQGLRLIYYSQIVNDFQKGDIAEGYSVSREKKESFPLTVTSAQKNPTAFYLCASSPRAGVDTEAFFGQGTRLTVV.

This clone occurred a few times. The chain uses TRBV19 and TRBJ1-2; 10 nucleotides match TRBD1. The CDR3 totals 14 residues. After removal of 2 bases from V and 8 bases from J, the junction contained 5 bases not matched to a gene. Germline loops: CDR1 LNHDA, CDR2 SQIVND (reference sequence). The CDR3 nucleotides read TGTGCCAGTAGTATAAACGGACAGGGGGGCGGCTACACCTTC. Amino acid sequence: CASSINGQGGGYTF.

CDR3 residues: CASSYTTGTGNTIYF. The CDR3 bases are TGCGCCAGCAGCTACACCACAGGGACTGGAAACACCATATATTTT. J is TRBJ1-3 and V is TRBV5-1, with D possibly matching TRBD1 (6 bases). V gave up 3 bases and J gave up 2 bases, with 12 bases separating them. The germline gives CDR1 SGHRS, CDR2 YFSETQ. The CDR3 contains 15 residues.

The CDR3 loop reads CASSLDSTGGNTIYF. CDR3 nucleotides: TGTGCCAGCAGCTTAGATTCCACGGGTGGAAACACCATATATTTT. This chain connects TRBV11-3 to TRBJ1-3, with D hard to call. CDR1 is SGHNT, CDR2 YENEEA, per germline. V lost 0 bases and J lost 3, with 9 bases in between. The CDR3 covers 15 residues.

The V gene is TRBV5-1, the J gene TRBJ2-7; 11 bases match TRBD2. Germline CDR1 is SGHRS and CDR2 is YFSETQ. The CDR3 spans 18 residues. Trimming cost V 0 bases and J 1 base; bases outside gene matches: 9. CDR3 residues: CASSLVGTSGTTSYEQYF. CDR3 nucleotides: TGCGCCAGCAGCTTGGTCGGGACTAGCGGAACGACATCCTACGAGCAGTACTTC.

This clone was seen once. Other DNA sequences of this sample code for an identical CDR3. The CDR3 sequence: CASSFRGSNQPQHF. The CDR3 bases are TGTGCCAGCAGTTTCCGGGGTAGCAATCAGCCCCAGCATTTT. The chain carries TRBV27 and TRBJ1-5, with D unresolved. In germline, CDR1 is MNHEY, CDR2 SMNVEV (reference sequence). Trimming stripped 3 bases from V and 0 bases from J, with 6 bases between. The CDR3 totals 14 residues.

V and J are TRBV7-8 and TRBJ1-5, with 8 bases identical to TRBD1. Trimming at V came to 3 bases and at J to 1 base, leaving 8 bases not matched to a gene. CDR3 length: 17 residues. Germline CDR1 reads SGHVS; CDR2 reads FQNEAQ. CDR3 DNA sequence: TGTGCCAGCAGCTTTGTTTCAGGGGGCGGAAGCAATCAGCCCCAGCATTTT. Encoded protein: CASSFVSGGGSNQPQHF. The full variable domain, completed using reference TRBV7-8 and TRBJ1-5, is GAGVSQSPRYKVAKRGQDVALRCDPISGHVSLFWYQQALGQGPEFLTYFQNEAQLDKSGLPSDRFFAERPEGSVSTLKIQRTQQEDSAVYLCASSFVSGGGSNQPQHFGDGTRLSIL.

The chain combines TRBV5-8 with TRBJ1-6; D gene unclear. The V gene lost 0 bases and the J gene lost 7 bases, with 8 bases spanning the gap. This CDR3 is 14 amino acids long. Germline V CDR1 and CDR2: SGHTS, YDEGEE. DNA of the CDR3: TGTGCCAGCAGCTTGGGGTCGGCAAATTCACCCCTCCACTTT. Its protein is CASSLGSANSPLHF.

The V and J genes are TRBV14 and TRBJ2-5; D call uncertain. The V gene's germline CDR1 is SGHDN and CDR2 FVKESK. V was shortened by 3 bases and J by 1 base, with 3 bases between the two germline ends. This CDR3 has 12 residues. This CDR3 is CASSQVQETQYF. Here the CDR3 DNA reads TGTGCCAGCAGCCAGGTCCAAGAGACCCAGTACTTC.

In nucleotides, the CDR3 is TGTGCCAGCAGCGTAGATGAAGCACCGGGGACAGATACGCAGTATTTT. Its protein product is CASSVDEAPGTDTQYF. The chain couples TRBV9 to TRBJ2-3; possible D gene TRBD2, 5 bases. The CDR3 sequence is 16 residues long. From germline, CDR1 is SGDLS and CDR2 YYNGEE. Trimming removed 0 bases from V and 3 bases from J, with 14 bases in between.